This TCR beta chain is from a study of blood T cells in healthy people across ages. Overall study findings and caveats: Age brought a roughly linear fall in TCR beta diversity measured per million T cells.

On this clonotype: The antigen is not known.

The CDR3 is made up of 19 amino acids. Germline CDR1 SGHRS, CDR2 YFSETQ. Sample-barcoded 5' priming and a J-beta primer mix drove a second PCR of about 7 to 11 cycles. Via MiXCR, TCRdb re-called the 5' RACE reads, giving one row per CDR3 protein. The sample consists of roughly 640,000 distinct CDR3 sequences, 25% to 30% of them appearing once. Material: blood. This chain joins TRBV5-1 and TRBJ2-4; D possibly corresponds to TRBD2 (5 bases). Gene TRBJ2-7 matches the end of the DNA better, so the J call may be wrong. The sequence was collected from a woman older than 75 in good health. Written as DNA, the CDR3 is TGCGCCAGCAGCCAAGTGCCTGTCATCACGGGTCTCGCGGGTACCGAGCAGTACTTC. Translating it yields CASSQVPVITGLAGTEQYF.